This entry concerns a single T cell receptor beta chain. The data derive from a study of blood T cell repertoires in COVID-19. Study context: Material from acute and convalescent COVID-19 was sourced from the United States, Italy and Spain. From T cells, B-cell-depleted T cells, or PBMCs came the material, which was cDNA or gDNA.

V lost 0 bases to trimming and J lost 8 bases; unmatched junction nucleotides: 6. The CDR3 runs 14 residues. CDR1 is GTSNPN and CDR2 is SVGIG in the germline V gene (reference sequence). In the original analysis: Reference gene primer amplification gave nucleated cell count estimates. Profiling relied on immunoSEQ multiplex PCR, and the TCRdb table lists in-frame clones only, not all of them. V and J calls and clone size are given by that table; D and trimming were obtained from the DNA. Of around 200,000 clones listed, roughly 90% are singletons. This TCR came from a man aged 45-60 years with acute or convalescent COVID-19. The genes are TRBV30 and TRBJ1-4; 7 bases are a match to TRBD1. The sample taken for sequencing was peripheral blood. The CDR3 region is CAWSVRAGGEKLFF. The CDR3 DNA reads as TGTGCCTGGAGTGTTCGGGCAGGGGGAGAAAAACTGTTTTTT.